These 7 T cell receptor beta chains came from one sample sequenced in a study of CD8 T cells in ankylosing spondylitis. MiXCR was run by TCRdb on the 5' RACE reads, yielding one entry per CDR3 protein. Seen here are 50,000 to 65,000 distinct CDR3 sequences, 7.4% observed once, and the top ten hold approximately 8%. Source material: blood, either unsorted or a sorted T cell fraction (not recorded which). Receptors were obtained from a female donor with ankylosing spondylitis or in good health (not recorded which).

This clonotype was observed many times. This chain uses TRBV20-1 with TRBJ1-1; 7 bases are shared with TRBD1. Germline V gene lookup returns CDR1 DFQATT and CDR2 SNEGSKA (reference sequence). The CDR3 covers 14 residues. The J segment lost 4 bases and the V segment lost 1 base, leaving 6 bases of the junction unmatched. The CDR3 loop is CSARAPRGGTEAFF. The CDR3 region has the DNA TGCAGTGCTAGAGCACCCAGGGGGGGCACTGAAGCTTTCTTT.

This clonotype was seen at least ten times. The chain uses TRBV5-1 and TRBJ1-1; D perhaps matches TRBD1 (6 bases). Trimming pared 4 bases from V and 3 bases from J, leaving 10 bases between. This CDR3 contains 13 residues. CDR1 is SGHRS and CDR2 is YFSETQ in the germline V gene. Here the CDR3 reads CASSLQGYTEAFF. The CDR3 coding sequence is TGCGCCAGCAGCCTACAGGGTTACACTGAAGCTTTCTTT.

This clonotype was seen many times. The CDR3 is CASTGDSNPEQYF. The CDR3 nucleotides read TGTGCCAGCACCGGGGACAGCAATCCTGAGCAGTACTTC. The genes are TRBV6-2 or TRBV6-3 and TRBJ2-7, with 7 bases aligning to TRBD1. Trimming cost V 7 bases and J 7 bases; bases outside gene matches: 10. The CDR3 length is 13 residues. CDR1 is MNHEY, CDR2 SVGEGT, per germline.

This clonotype was counted many times. The chain employs TRBV24-1 and TRBJ2-2, with a tentative D call TRBD1 (5 bases). V was shortened by 4 bases and J by 2 bases, with 7 bases between the two germline ends. This CDR3 is built from 14 residues. The germline V gene has CDR1 KGHDR and CDR2 SFDVKD. As DNA, the CDR3 is TGTGCCACCAGTGAACAGGCAAACACCGGGGAGCTGTTTTTT. Its translation is CATSEQANTGELFF.

This clonotype occurred many times. This chain connects TRBV28 to TRBJ1-1, with D possibly TRBD1 on 5 matching bases. This CDR3 is 14 amino acids long. The germline V and J ends were trimmed by 6 bases and 4 bases, with 15 bases remaining between them. Looked up from germline, CDR1 is MDHEN and CDR2 is SYDVKM. CDR3 DNA: TGTGCCAGCAGCGAGGGGAATACGGGCACTGAAGCTTTCTTT. This encodes CASSEGNTGTEAFF.

This clonotype occurred many times. The chain links TRBV20-1 to TRBJ1-5; no definite D call. Trimming removed 5 bases from V and 4 bases from J, with 18 bases in between. Germline V gene sequence: CDR1 DFQATT, CDR2 SNEGSKA (reference sequence). The CDR3 spans 15 residues. CDR3 protein: CSAGRSVGPNQPQHF. The DNA for the CDR3 is TGCAGTGCTGGCAGGTCGGTAGGCCCGAATCAGCCCCAGCATTTT.

This clonotype showed up many times. In DNA form, the CDR3 reads TGTGCCAGCAGCTTCACTCCGGGACCTACTCATGGCTACACCTTC. This codes for CASSFTPGPTHGYTF. V gene TRBV5-5 combines with J gene TRBJ1-2, with D possibly TRBD1 on 5 matching bases. Trimming removed 2 bases from V and 6 bases from J, with 17 bases in between. Germline CDR1 SGHKS, CDR2 YYEKEE (reference sequence). The CDR3 contains 15 residues.